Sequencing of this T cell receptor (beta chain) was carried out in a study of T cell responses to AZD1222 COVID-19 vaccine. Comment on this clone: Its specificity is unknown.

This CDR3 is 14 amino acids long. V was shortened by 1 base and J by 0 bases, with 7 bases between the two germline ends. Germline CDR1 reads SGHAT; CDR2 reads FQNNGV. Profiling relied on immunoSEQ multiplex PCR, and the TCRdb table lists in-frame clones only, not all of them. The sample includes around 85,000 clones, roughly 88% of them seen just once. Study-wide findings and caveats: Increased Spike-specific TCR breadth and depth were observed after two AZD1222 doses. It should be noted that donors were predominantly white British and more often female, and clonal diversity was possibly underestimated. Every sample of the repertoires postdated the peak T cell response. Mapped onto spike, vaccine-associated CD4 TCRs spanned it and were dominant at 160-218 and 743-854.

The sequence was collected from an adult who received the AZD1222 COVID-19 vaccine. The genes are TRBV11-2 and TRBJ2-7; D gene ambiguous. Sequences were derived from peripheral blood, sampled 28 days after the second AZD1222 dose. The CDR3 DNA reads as TGTGCCAGCAGCTTAGCGGAGATCTCCTACGAGCAGTACTTC. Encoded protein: CASSLAEISYEQYF.